This entry lists 23 T cell receptor beta chains sequenced from one sample in a study of OX40 agonist ivuxolimab in advanced cancers. Clones were sequenced by immunoSEQ multiplex PCR, and TCRdb holds only the in-frame ones, with some missing. This table has under 100,000 clones, approximately 83% appearing once. The starting material was CD4+ or CD8+ T cells sorted from blood, obtained in a trial of the OX40 agonist ivuxolimab. These receptors all stem from an adult with an advanced solid tumor such as melanoma, head and neck, liver or kidney cancer.

Only a few counts were recorded for this clone. The rearrangement uses TRBV2 and TRBJ1-5; D call uncertain. V was pared by 5 bases and J by 4 bases, with 12 bases between. The CDR3 has 14 amino acids. Germline V lookup: CDR1 SNHLY, CDR2 FYNNEI. Here the CDR3 DNA reads TGTGCCAGCAGTCAGAGCGGGGTGAATCAGCCCCAGCATTTT. Translation: CASSQSGVNQPQHF.

The gene calls are TRBV5-1 and TRBJ1-1; D is undetermined. The CDR3 has 15 residues. V lost 4 bases and J lost 3, with 16 bases in between. CDR1 and CDR2 from the germline V gene are SGHRS and YFSETQ. CDR3 DNA sequence: TGCGCCAGCAGCCCCCTCTTAGGCAGAGACACTGAAGCTTTCTTT. Translation gives CASSPLLGRDTEAFF. Drawing the rest from reference TRBV5-1 and TRBJ1-1, the complete variable domain is KAGVTQTPRYLIKTRGQQVTLSCSPISGHRSVSWYQQTPGQGLQFLFEYFSETQRNKGNFPGRFSGRQFSNSRSEMNVSTLELGDSALYLCASSPLLGRDTEAFFGQGTRLTVV.

The rearrangement links TRBV4-2 to TRBJ1-1; weak D call: TRBD1 (5 bases). V was trimmed by 3 bases and J by 6 bases, leaving 11 bases between them. This CDR3 has 13 residues. CDR1 LGHNA and CDR2 YNFKEQ come from the germline V gene. The CDR3 loop is CASSHPRDPEAFF. In DNA, the CDR3 is TGTGCCAGCAGCCATCCCAGGGACCCTGAAGCTTTCTTT.

The J gene is TRBJ2-2, the V gene TRBV6-1, with TRBD1 matching 8 bases. This CDR3 spans 14 amino acids. Trimming cost V 5 bases and J 5 bases; bases outside gene matches: 4. From germline, CDR1 is MNHNS and CDR2 SASEGT. DNA for the CDR3: TGTGCCAGCAGTAAAACAGGGGGAACCGGGGAGCTGTTTTTT. The encoded protein is CASSKTGGTGELFF.

This sequence joins TRBV19 and TRBJ2-7; D could derive from TRBD1 or TRBD2 (6 bases each). The CDR3 loop spans 17 amino acids. CDR1 LNHDA and CDR2 SQIVND come from the germline V gene (reference sequence). The ends were cut back, 0 bases at V and 1 base at J, with 16 bases in the middle. CDR3 DNA: TGTGCCAGTAGTATAGAAGGGGGGCGACTACCATCCTACGAGCAGTACTTC. The encoded protein is CASSIEGGRLPSYEQYF. Based on the CDR3 plus reference TRBV19 and TRBJ2-7, the full variable domain is DGGITQSPKYLFRKEGQNVTLSCEQNLNHDAMYWYRQDPGQGLRLIYYSQIVNDFQKGDIAEGYSVSREKKESFPLTVTSAQKNPTAFYLCASSIEGGRLPSYEQYFGPGTRLTVT.

This clone was detected once. The V call is TRBV18, the J call TRBJ2-7; 7 nucleotides match TRBD2. The junction had 6 bases not matched to a gene; V was cut back by 0 bases and J by 1 base. The CDR3 is 16 residues long. From germline, CDR1 is KGHSH and CDR2 LQKENI. Here the CDR3 DNA reads TGTGCCAGCTCACCACCGAACTCCGGGGGGTCCTACGAGCAGTACTTC. Amino acid sequence: CASSPPNSGGSYEQYF.

The chain links TRBV19 to TRBJ1-1; D unclear. The germline V gene encodes CDR1 LNHDA and CDR2 SQIVND (reference sequence). The CDR3 contains 14 residues. With 1 base removed from V and 1 base from J, the gap between germline ends came to 7 bases. The DNA of the CDR3 is TGTGCCAGTAGTATAGCCTTACAGAACACTGAAGCTTTCTTT. This encodes CASSIALQNTEAFF.

The V and J genes are TRBV19 and TRBJ1-2; D is perhaps TRBD1 (5 bases). The CDR3 is made up of 15 amino acids. V lost 4 bases to trimming and J lost 4 bases, with 16 bases between them. Germline CDR1 is LNHDA and CDR2 is SQIVND (reference sequence). The CDR3 region is CASSSRARDLYGYTF. CDR3 coding DNA: TGTGCCAGTAGTAGCAGGGCCAGGGACCTCTATGGCTACACCTTC.

The rearrangement joins TRBV27 to TRBJ1-2; D is unclear. Germline-derived CDR1 and CDR2 are MNHEY and SMNVEV (reference sequence). Trimming removed 5 bases at V and 8 bases at J, with 12 bases between. The CDR3 runs to 12 residues. The CDR3 DNA follows: TGTGCCAGCAGTCAATCAGGACTCGGCTACACCTTC. As protein: CASSQSGLGYTF.

The chain is built from TRBV14 and TRBJ2-5; D call uncertain. The end of the DNA is better explained by TRBJ2-7, so the J call may be wrong. Germline-derived CDR1 and CDR2 are SGHDN and FVKESK. There are 14 residues in the CDR3. The CDR3 DNA follows: TGTGCCAGCAGCCAATTGGGTTGGGCCTACGAGCAGTACTTC. Encoded protein: CASSQLGWAYEQYF.

This clone was detected once. V is TRBV7-2 and J is TRBJ2-5; 12 bases agree with TRBD2. The DNA end favors TRBJ2-7, so the J call may be wrong. CDR3 length equals 17 residues. Looked up from germline, CDR1 is SGHTA and CDR2 is FQGNSA. DNA for the CDR3: TGTGCCAGCAGCGCAGCTAGCGGGGGGGCCGGAGTCTACGAGCAGTACTTC. Translated: CASSAASGGAGVYEQYF.

This clone occurred once. The chain is built from TRBV19 and TRBJ2-1; 11 nucleotides line up with TRBD2. The length of the CDR3 is 15 residues. The V segment lost 5 bases and the J segment 3 bases; nucleotides outside the gene matches: 3. Germline V gives CDR1 LNHDA, CDR2 SQIVND (reference sequence). In nucleotides, the CDR3 is TGTGCCAGTAGTTCTAGCGGGGGGTTCTACAATGAGCAGTTCTTC. It specifies CASSSSGGFYNEQFF.

V gene TRBV7-9 combines with J gene TRBJ2-1; TRBD2 matches at 7 bases. V lost 4 bases, J lost 6 bases, and 9 bases stayed unmatched. CDR1 and CDR2 from the germline V gene are SEHNR and FQNEAQ (reference sequence). The CDR3 spans 15 residues. The DNA for the CDR3 is TGTGCCAGCAGCTCGCGGGAGATCCCGCTCAATGAGCAGTTCTTC. Translation: CASSSREIPLNEQFF.

This chain uses TRBV2 with TRBJ2-3; TRBD1 aligns across 8 bases. Trimming cost V 6 bases and J 1 base; bases outside gene matches: 3. Germline V gene data show CDR1 as SNHLY and CDR2 as FYNNEI. The CDR3 runs to 14 residues. This chain's CDR3 is CASSQGARTDTQYF. CDR3 DNA: TGTGCCAGCAGCCAGGGGGCTCGCACAGATACGCAGTATTTT.

The V gene is TRBV2, the J gene TRBJ2-7, with 9 nucleotides matching TRBD1. Per the germline V gene, CDR1 is SNHLY and CDR2 is FYNNEI. Trimming removed 8 bases from V and 6 bases from J; junction bases left unmatched: 8. The CDR3 runs 13 residues. This CDR3 reads CASGRDRDTEQYF. The DNA for the CDR3 is TGTGCCAGCGGCCGGGACAGGGACACCGAGCAGTACTTC. The full variable domain, completed using reference TRBV2 and TRBJ2-7, is EPEVTQTPSHQVTQMGQEVILRCVPISNHLYFYWYRQILGQKVEFLVSFYNNEISEKSEIFDDQFSVERPDGSNFTLKIRSTKLEDSAMYFCASGRDRDTEQYFGPGTRLTVT.

The chain joins TRBV5-1 to TRBJ2-5, with a tentative D call TRBD1 (6 bases). The end of the DNA fits TRBJ2-7 better, so the J call may be wrong. Germline V lookup: CDR1 SGHRS, CDR2 YFSETQ. The CDR3 extends over 15 amino acids. The CDR3 is CASSLGPGQVYEQYF. CDR3 nucleotides: TGCGCCAGCAGCTTGGGGCCGGGACAAGTCTACGAGCAGTACTTC.

The rearrangement joins TRBV7-2 to TRBJ2-3; a weak D match, TRBD2 (5 bases). V was shortened by 2 bases and J by 3 bases, with 15 bases between the two germline ends. CDR3 length: 16 residues. In germline, CDR1 is SGHTA, CDR2 FQGNSA. For the CDR3, the DNA is TGTGCCAGCAGCTTATCGTCGCCCTGGAGGACAGATACGCAGTATTTT. It is translated as CASSLSSPWRTDTQYF.

The V call is TRBV19, the J call TRBJ1-1, with D hard to call. The germline V and J ends were trimmed by 1 base and 0 bases, with 6 bases remaining between them. This CDR3 has 14 residues. The germline CDR1 and CDR2 sequences are LNHDA and SQIVND (reference sequence). The CDR3 region has the DNA TGTGCCAGTAGTATAGCCAGTATGAACACTGAAGCTTTCTTT. Translation gives CASSIASMNTEAFF.

The J gene is TRBJ2-7, the V gene TRBV9, with TRBD1 matching over 9 bases. The CDR3 extends over 14 amino acids. Per germline, CDR1 SGDLS and CDR2 YYNGEE. With V trimmed by 3 bases and J by 6 bases, 7 bases remained unmatched. CDR3 coding DNA: TGTGCCAGCAGCGCGGGACAGGGTTACTCCGAGCAGTACTTC. Its protein is CASSAGQGYSEQYF.

This clone was counted once. The chain has TRBV11-2 and TRBJ1-1; D remains ambiguous. The CDR3 covers 12 residues. The V gene lost 0 bases and the J gene lost 6 bases, with 5 bases spanning the gap. CDR1 and CDR2 from the germline V gene are SGHAT and FQNNGV. CDR3 nucleotides: TGTGCCAGCAGCTTAGAGCTCCCTGAAGCTTTCTTT. Translated: CASSLELPEAFF.

This sequence joins TRBV9 and TRBJ1-1, with 8 bases that match TRBD1. CDR3 length: 14 amino acids. Germline-derived CDR1 and CDR2 are SGDLS and YYNGEE. V trimming: 1 base; J trimming: 4 bases; junction bases outside the gene matches: 3. The CDR3 DNA is TGTGCCAGCAGCGTACAGGGGGCCGGCACTGAAGCTTTCTTT. It is translated as CASSVQGAGTEAFF.

The rearrangement links TRBV6-4 to TRBJ1-5, with D perhaps TRBD1 (5 bases). The CDR3 loop spans 13 amino acids. Germline V lookup: CDR1 MRHNA, CDR2 SNTAGT. The V end lost 4 bases, the J end lost 9 bases, and 13 bases lay between the germline ends. The CDR3 region is CASSAAGKVPQHF. In DNA, the CDR3 is TGTGCCAGCAGTGCCGCAGGGAAGGTGCCCCAGCATTTT.

The chain carries TRBV19 and TRBJ1-6; 7 bases align to TRBD1. The junction had 3 bases not matched to a gene; V was cut back by 1 base and J by 0 bases. The CDR3 loop spans 17 amino acids. Germline V gene sequence: CDR1 LNHDA, CDR2 SQIVND (reference sequence). This chain's CDR3 is CASSIAQGGSYNSPLHF. In DNA form, the CDR3 reads TGTGCCAGTAGTATAGCCCAGGGGGGCTCCTATAATTCACCCCTCCACTTT.